This T cell receptor beta chain was obtained from a study of a mutant IDH1 vaccine in newly diagnosed glioma. The CDR3 covers 14 residues. V lost 1 base, J lost 6 bases, and 13 bases lay in between. Germline CDR1 is SGHRS and CDR2 is YFSETQ. This clone has a handful of counts. No antigen is known for it. Time point given: week 11, during vaccination. It was 300 ug of mutant IDH1 20-mer peptide that made up each vaccine dose, given with topical imiquimod. TCRdb keeps only in-frame clones here, not all; method: immunoSEQ multiplex PCR. The top ten hold approximately 2% of the sample, which has 40,000 or so clones, roughly 84% seen once.

This sequence joins TRBV5-1 and TRBJ1-1; D not certain. This receptor was taken from a man in his forties with glioma. This specimen was PBMCs, taken from a glioma patient whose treatment included an IDH1 peptide vaccine. The CDR3 region is CASSLSTGGSEAFF. Here the CDR3 DNA reads TGCGCCAGCAGCTTGAGTACTGGCGGGTCTGAAGCTTTCTTT. The whole variable domain, remainder taken from reference TRBV5-1 and TRBJ1-1, is KAGVTQTPRYLIKTRGQQVTLSCSPISGHRSVSWYQQTPGQGLQFLFEYFSETQRNKGNFPGRFSGRQFSNSRSEMNVSTLELGDSALYLCASSLSTGGSEAFFGQGTRLTVV.